The T cell receptor (beta chain) described here comes from a study of blood T cell repertoires in COVID-19 (dated by TCRdb to 2020 to 2022). Turning to the overall study: The collaborator samples originated in the United States, Italy and Spain and spanned the acute and convalescent phases of COVID-19. The material from the prospective study consisted of cDNA or gDNA derived from T cells, B-cell-depleted T cells, or PBMCs. Subjects who had been exposed to COVID-19, were actively infected with it, or had recovered from it provided the deeply sampled blood TCRbeta repertoires that made up the dataset. The repertoires were released in a freely available public database meant as a resource for research on the immune response to SARS-CoV-2. Samples came from the ongoing ImmuneRACE study (first 160 participants) plus 1,254 subjects from 6 global collaborators. The sample metadata nearly always contained a de-identified subject ID, COVID-19 status, age in years and sex. Where available, HLA class I and class II types were taken from metadata supplied by the sample provider and were not determined by assay-based typing.

A second Seattle source provided samples from volunteer blood donors who had recovered from COVID-19. Whole blood was collected in K2EDTA tubes by collaborating institutions according to the institutions' own protocols. For TCRbeta analysis, collaborators shipped samples in one of three forms: frozen whole blood, isolated PBMCs, or DNA extracted from either of those sample types. The immunoSEQ Assay, a bias-controlled multiplex PCR, was used to amplify TCRbeta CDR3 regions from genomic DNA. On the study's bioinformatics: Nucleated cell counts per sample were estimated from amplification of reference gene primers within the assay. To quantify the absolute abundance of each unique TCRbeta CDR3 rearrangement, sequence reads were collapsed and filtered. For each sample, productive Simpson clonality was calculated by taking the square root of Simpson's diversity index across productive rearrangements. This is the immuneACCESS table as TCRdb keeps it, with only in-frame sequences that have V and J called. A part of the clones is gone; compared with another copy, unresolved V genes explain less than half, and the rest is unexplained. Clonal size and the V and J genes are those of that table, whereas D and trimming came from the DNA. The sample table holds 130,000 or so clones, of which around 85% were seen once. The top ten clonotypes cover about 16% of the sample.

The germline V gene gives CDR1 as MRHNA and CDR2 as SNTAGT. The CDR3 starts with the cysteine, ends with the phenylalanine, and has 14 residues. The entry retains the CDR3 DNA only, 42 bases that are in frame from base 1. V loses 7 bases, J loses 6 bases, and the germline ends lie 19 bases apart. With regard to this clone: The target of this receptor is not known. Base qualities were left out, and no much larger clone turns up one base away.

Broad study findings and their caveats: The amount of clinical and demographic metadata varied by source and participant and was provided uncurated.

The rearranged segments are TRBV6-4 and TRBJ2-7, and perhaps TRBD1 as D gene, on 6 matching bases. This TCR was recovered from a woman between 50 and 59 years old who had recovered from COVID-19. The sample consisted of peripheral blood. In nucleotides, the sequence is TGTGCCAGCACCCGGGACACCCCCTGGGGCGAGCAGTACTTC. Translated, it gives CASTRDTPWGEQYF.